The 17 T cell receptor beta chains below all came from one sample that was sequenced in a study of blood T cell repertoires in COVID-19. Libraries were prepared by immunoSEQ multiplex PCR; TCRdb keeps only in-frame clonotypes and omits some of them. The sample yields roughly 220,000 clones, 80% to 90% seen once. The sequenced sample was PBMCs or T cells enriched from blood (not recorded which). The origin of the receptors is a woman in her forties with acute COVID-19.

As DNA, the CDR3 is TGTGCCAGCAGCTTAGGACAAAGAGATCAGCCCCAGCATTTT. This gives the protein CASSLGQRDQPQHF. This chain links TRBV11-2 with TRBJ1-5; D gene unclear. The CDR3 runs to 14 residues. From germline, CDR1 is SGHAT and CDR2 FQNNGV. The germline V and J ends were trimmed by 1 base and 5 bases, with 9 bases remaining between them.

This clone was detected a few times. This chain uses TRBV5-1 with TRBJ2-5; D is ambiguous. From germline, CDR1 is SGHRS and CDR2 YFSETQ. Trimming shortened V by 0 bases and J by 4 bases, and 10 bases separated the two germline ends. CDR3 length: 14 amino acids. CDR3 in DNA: TGCGCCAGCAGCTTGGAACGGGTCTCAGAGACCCAGTACTTC. Its translation: CASSLERVSETQYF.

The gene calls are TRBV3-1 (or the pseudogene TRBV3-2) and TRBJ2-3; TRBD2 agrees at 9 bases. The trim removed 5 bases at V and 2 bases at J, leaving 5 bases unmatched. Germline V gene data show CDR1 as LGHDT and CDR2 as YNNKEL (reference sequence). This CDR3 is 15 amino acids long. This CDR3 is CASSLAGDLTDTQYF. The DNA for the CDR3 is TGTGCCAGCAGCTTAGCGGGAGACCTCACAGATACGCAGTATTTT.

The chain combines TRBV6-6 with TRBJ1-5, with TRBD1 matching over 8 bases. CDR1 is MNHNY and CDR2 is SVGAGI in the germline V gene (reference sequence). V shed 2 bases, J shed 3 bases, and the junction held 3 bases outside the gene matches. This CDR3 region has 15 residues. The CDR3 coding sequence is TGTGCCAGCAGTTACGGACAGGGACCCAATCAGCCCCAGCATTTT. This translates into CASSYGQGPNQPQHF.

V gene TRBV24-1 combines with J gene TRBJ1-1; TRBD1 aligns across 8 bases. The CDR3 consists of 13 residues. J was trimmed by 4 bases and V by 9 bases; bases with no gene match: 6. The germline gives CDR1 KGHDR, CDR2 SFDVKD. The chain's CDR3 is CATRGQGFTEAFF. In DNA form, the CDR3 reads TGTGCCACCCGAGGACAGGGCTTCACTGAAGCTTTCTTT.

This sequence joins TRBV7-3 and TRBJ2-3; 14 bases agree with TRBD2. J was trimmed by 3 bases and V by 4 bases; bases with no gene match: 12. CDR3 length: 19 residues. Germline lookup yields CDR1 SGHTA and CDR2 FQGTGA. CDR3 bases: TGTGCCAGCAGCTCGGACGCCGGGACTAGCGGGAGCCGAACAGATACGCAGTATTTT. This codes for CASSSDAGTSGSRTDTQYF.

This clone was seen only once. The V gene is TRBV28, the J gene TRBJ2-7, with TRBD1 matching over 7 bases. This CDR3 contains 14 residues. Germline V gene lookup returns CDR1 MDHEN and CDR2 SYDVKM. Germline trimming cut 7 bases from V and 2 bases from J; bases unmatched to any gene: 8. The CDR3 loop is CASTTGTATYEQYF. CDR3 coding DNA: TGTGCCAGCACCACCGGGACAGCGACCTACGAGCAGTACTTC.

V and J are TRBV28 and TRBJ1-4; maybe TRBD1 (5 bases). The CDR3 covers 13 residues. Trimming took off 7 bases at V and 3 bases at J, with 9 bases between the two ends. The V gene's germline CDR1 is MDHEN and CDR2 SYDVKM. In DNA, the CDR3 is TGTGCCAGCAATGACAGCCCTAATGAAAAACTGTTTTTT. Protein sequence: CASNDSPNEKLFF. The complete variable domain, with remaining parts taken from reference TRBV28 and TRBJ1-4, reads DVKVTQSSRYLVKRTGEKVFLECVQDMDHENMFWYRQDPGLGLRLIYFSYDVKMKEKGDIPEGYSVSREKKERFSLILESASTNQTSMYLCASNDSPNEKLFFGSGTQLSVL.

This chain connects TRBV24-1 to TRBJ2-7; the D is unclear. Germline V gives CDR1 KGHDR, CDR2 SFDVKD. V lost 5 bases and J lost 3, with 7 bases in between. The CDR3 contains 12 residues. CDR3 sequence reads: CATSGGSYEQYF. CDR3 nucleotide sequence: TGTGCCACCAGTGGAGGAAGCTACGAGCAGTACTTC.

The genes are TRBV9 and TRBJ1-6, with D tentatively TRBD1 (6 bases). V dropped 4 bases and J dropped 9 bases, with 23 bases sitting between them. The CDR3 sequence is 17 residues long. The germline V gene encodes CDR1 SGDLS and CDR2 YYNGEE. The CDR3 sequence: CASSPAVTGSIISPLHF. The CDR3 DNA reads as TGTGCCAGCAGCCCAGCCGTAACAGGGAGTATAATTTCACCCCTCCACTTT.

To note about this clone: One end of the junction fails to match germline, which may point to a read error. The V and J genes are TRBV4-3 and TRBJ1-3; D is possibly TRBD1 (5 bases). CDR3 length: 14 amino acids. CDR1 and CDR2 from the germline V gene are LGHNA and YSLEER. The chain's CDR3 is CASSQDNSGNTVYF. The CDR3 DNA reads as TGCGCCAGCAGCCAGGACAACTCTGGAAACACCGTATATTTT.

The rearrangement uses TRBV5-6 and TRBJ2-1; 9 nucleotides agree with TRBD1. The J segment lost 12 bases and the V segment lost 4 bases, leaving 5 bases of the junction unmatched. Germline V gene sequence: CDR1 SGHDT, CDR2 YYEEEE. This CDR3 spans 12 amino acids. CDR3 nucleotide sequence: TGTGCCAGCAGCACGGGACAGGGTTCGCAGTTCTTC. Protein: CASSTGQGSQFF.

This clone has more than one count but fewer than ten. The chain couples TRBV7-2 to TRBJ2-3; 10 positions match TRBD2. The ends lost 6 bases at V and 0 bases at J; junction bases unmatched: 6. Germline V gives CDR1 SGHTA, CDR2 FQGNSA. The CDR3 runs 16 residues. The CDR3 region is CASRLAGTSSTDTQYF. The CDR3, as DNA: TGTGCCAGCAGACTAGCGGGAACATCTAGCACAGATACGCAGTATTTT.

Here the CDR3 reads CAWWAGQMNTEAFF. CDR3 bases: TGTGCCTGGTGGGCCGGACAGATGAACACTGAAGCTTTCTTT. The rearrangement links TRBV30 to TRBJ1-1, with D possibly matching TRBD1 (6 bases). This CDR3 region has 14 residues. Trimming stripped 5 bases from V and 0 bases from J, with 13 bases between. Germline V gene data show CDR1 as GTSNPN and CDR2 as SVGIG (reference sequence). Variable domain in full (rest from reference TRBV30 and TRBJ1-1): SQTIHQWPATLVQPVGSPLSLECTVEGTSNPNLYWYRQAAGRGLQLLFYSVGIGQISSEVPQNLSASRPQDRQFILSSKKLLLSDSGFYLCAWWAGQMNTEAFFGQGTRLTVV.

The gene calls are TRBV30 and TRBJ1-2; 7 bases match TRBD1. This CDR3 contains 12 residues. Losses at the gene ends were 4 bases for V and 4 bases for J; bases not matched to a gene: 3. Germline V CDR1 and CDR2: GTSNPN, SVGIG (reference sequence). CDR3 nucleotide sequence: TGTGCCTGGACAGGGGGAGCCTATGGCTACACCTTC. It translates to CAWTGGAYGYTF.

The genes are TRBV28 and TRBJ1-1; D is unclear. Germline V gives CDR1 MDHEN, CDR2 SYDVKM. Trimming shortened V by 10 bases and J by 0 bases, and 15 bases separated the two germline ends. The CDR3 is 14 residues long. CDR3 DNA sequence: TGTGCCACCCGAAGTGGGCAGGTGAACACTGAAGCTTTCTTT. This translates into CATRSGQVNTEAFF.

The rearrangement links TRBV19 to TRBJ1-1; D unclear. The CDR3 is 14 amino acids. With 5 bases removed from V and 1 base from J, the gap between germline ends came to 11 bases. Germline V gene sequence: CDR1 LNHDA, CDR2 SQIVND (reference sequence). CDR3 bases: TGTGCCAGTAGTGTCACAGCTCCGAACACTGAAGCTTTCTTT. It is translated as CASSVTAPNTEAFF.